This entry lists 32 T cell receptor beta chains sequenced from one sample in a study of OX40 agonist ivuxolimab in advanced cancers. This table comes from immunoSEQ multiplex PCR, and its TCRdb copy is limited to in-frame clones, with some not included. This sample carries 70,000 or so clones, about 86% of them seen once, and the ten largest clones take approximately 0.86%. The specimen was CD4+ or CD8+ T cells sorted from blood, collected in a trial of the OX40 agonist ivuxolimab. The receptors were sampled from an adult with an advanced solid tumor such as melanoma, head and neck, liver or kidney cancer.

J is TRBJ1-3 and V is TRBV18, with D tentatively TRBD1 (5 bases). The CDR3 loop spans 16 amino acids. V lost 6 bases and J 0 bases, leaving 15 bases between the germline ends. CDR1 and CDR2 from the germline V gene are KGHSH and LQKENI. The CDR3 region has the DNA TGTGCCAGCTCCCCGGAACAGGCGGGCTCTGGAAACACCATATATTTT. Amino acids: CASSPEQAGSGNTIYF.

The chain has TRBV6-1 and TRBJ2-7, with 8 bases matching TRBD1. Germline loops: CDR1 MNHNS, CDR2 SASEGT. This CDR3 contains 14 residues. V lost 7 bases and J lost 10; bases outside the gene matches: 15. The CDR3 DNA follows: TGTGCCAGCACCTCCACCCCACGGACAGGGACACAGTACTTC. Its protein is CASTSTPRTGTQYF.

The rearrangement uses TRBV30 and TRBJ1-2, with D maybe TRBD1 (5 bases). V lost 0 bases to trimming and J lost 9 bases, with 20 bases between them. From germline, CDR1 is GTSNPN and CDR2 SVGIG (reference sequence). The CDR3 has 15 residues. In DNA form, the CDR3 reads TGTGCCTGGAGTGTAGGGTTTTCCCCATCAGGGCGCTACACCTTC. Translating gives CAWSVGFSPSGRYTF.

The chain is built from TRBV6-5 and TRBJ2-6; a possible D gene is TRBD2 (5 bases). The germline CDR1 and CDR2 sequences are MNHEY and SVGAGI. There are 15 residues in the CDR3. Between the trimmed V and J ends, which lost 8 bases and 2 bases, there was a span of 13 bases. CDR3 sequence: CASGETRAGANVLTF. The CDR3 DNA reads as TGTGCCAGCGGCGAAACGAGGGCTGGGGCCAACGTCCTGACTTTC.

The chain carries TRBV2 and TRBJ2-2; D remains unclear. This CDR3 region has 15 residues. V lost 10 bases, J lost 0 bases, and 15 bases lay in between. Germline V CDR1 and CDR2: SNHLY, FYNNEI. In DNA form, the CDR3 reads TGTGCCACCAGCGCACAGAGCCCGAACACCGGGGAGCTGTTTTTT. Protein sequence: CATSAQSPNTGELFF.

This sequence joins TRBV9 and TRBJ2-7; D call uncertain. V lost 3 bases to trimming and J lost 0 bases, with 19 bases between them. Per the germline V gene, CDR1 is SGDLS and CDR2 is YYNGEE. This CDR3 spans 17 amino acids. This CDR3 reads CASSGLGGAESSYEQYF. The CDR3 DNA follows: TGTGCCAGCAGCGGGCTCGGCGGAGCTGAGAGCTCCTACGAGCAGTACTTC.

The count of this clone is one. This chain joins TRBV15 and TRBJ1-1, with D possibly being TRBD1 (6 bases). This CDR3 comprises 15 residues. V was shortened by 1 base and J by 4 bases, with 13 bases between the two germline ends. The germline V gene encodes CDR1 LNHNV and CDR2 YYDKDF (reference sequence). The CDR3 region has the DNA TGTGCCACCAGCAGAGTGCAGGGGATGAGCACTGAAGCTTTCTTT. As protein: CATSRVQGMSTEAFF.

The CDR3 DNA reads TGTGCCAGCAGCGTAGCCTGGACCTGCTACGAGCAGTACTTC. Translation gives CASSVAWTCYEQYF. The chain combines TRBV9 with TRBJ2-7; the D is unclear. Trimming took 0 bases from V and 3 from J, leaving 10 bases between them. Germline V gene lookup returns CDR1 SGDLS and CDR2 YYNGEE. The CDR3 runs to 14 residues.

For the CDR3, the DNA is TGTGCCAGCAGCTCGCGCCCTTGGCGGCAGGCAACTAATGAAAAACTGTTTTTT. As protein: CASSSRPWRQATNEKLFF. This sequence joins TRBV7-2 and TRBJ1-4; D remains unclear. In germline, CDR1 is SGHTA, CDR2 FQGNSA. Trimming pared 4 bases from V and 0 bases from J, leaving 18 bases between. The CDR3 spans 18 residues.

Notes on this clone: Other DNA sequences in this specimen translate into the identical CDR3. The chain links TRBV7-2 to TRBJ1-6; 9 bases are shared with TRBD1. Trimming at V came to 5 bases and at J to 13 bases, leaving 15 bases not matched to a gene. The germline gives CDR1 SGHTA, CDR2 FQGNSA. This CDR3 comprises 16 residues. The DNA of the CDR3 is TGTGCCAGCAGCAATAGGGGACAGGGACTAGAAAAGCCCCTCCACTTT. It yields the protein CASSNRGQGLEKPLHF.

The chain uses TRBV10-3 and TRBJ1-6, with D possibly TRBD1 on 6 matching bases. The CDR3 covers 19 residues. Germline CDR1 ENHRY, CDR2 SYGVKD. The germline V and J ends were trimmed by 6 bases and 0 bases, with 21 bases remaining between them. In DNA form, the CDR3 reads TGTGCCATCAGGCGGACAGCCGTGTCGCGAAGCTCCTATAATTCACCCCTCCACTTT. The encoded protein is CAIRRTAVSRSSYNSPLHF.

This chain connects TRBV6-6 to TRBJ1-2; D perhaps matches TRBD1 (5 bases). The germline gives CDR1 MNHNY, CDR2 SVGAGI (reference sequence). The CDR3 totals 14 residues. V was clipped by 6 bases and J by 1 base, with 12 bases between them. CDR3: CASSLDTNNYGYTF. In DNA, the CDR3 is TGTGCCAGCAGCTTGGACACTAATAACTATGGCTACACCTTC.

V is TRBV19 and J is TRBJ2-4; D is unresolved. Germline CDR1 reads LNHDA; CDR2 reads SQIVND (reference sequence). V lost 10 bases, J lost 8 bases, and 21 bases lay in between. The CDR3 is 14 residues long. The CDR3 sequence: CAIDPRWGGDIQYF. CDR3 nucleotide sequence: TGTGCCATAGATCCTAGGTGGGGTGGGGACATTCAGTACTTC.

This clone was seen only once. The rearrangement uses TRBV6-1 and TRBJ2-1; 9 nucleotides align to TRBD2. The CDR3 extends over 16 amino acids. Trimming at V came to 4 bases and at J to 4 bases, leaving 8 bases not matched to a gene. Germline CDR1 and CDR2: MNHNS and SASEGT. The CDR3 region has the DNA TGTGCCAGCAGTGTTGGGGGACTAGCCCCTTACAATGAGCAGTTCTTC. Its translation: CASSVGGLAPYNEQFF.

This clone appeared once. The rearrangement links TRBV7-8 to TRBJ2-5, with D tentatively TRBD1 or TRBD2 (5 bases each). CDR1 SGHVS and CDR2 FQNEAQ come from the germline V gene. Deletions cut 4 bases from V and 1 base from J, with 16 bases between. The CDR3 extends over 16 amino acids. CDR3 sequence reads: CASSSPGPLLQETQYF. CDR3 DNA sequence: TGTGCCAGCAGCTCCCCGGGACCACTCCTCCAAGAGACCCAGTACTTC.

The V and J genes are TRBV18 and TRBJ2-7, with D possibly called TRBD1 or TRBD2 (5 bases each). V shed 3 bases and J shed 6 bases, with 15 bases lying between them. Per germline, CDR1 KGHSH and CDR2 LQKENI. CDR3 size: 14 residues. The chain's CDR3 is CASSPPGRQTEQYF. The CDR3 DNA follows: TGTGCCAGCTCACCTCCGGGACGGCAAACCGAGCAGTACTTC. Based on the CDR3 plus reference TRBV18 and TRBJ2-7, the full variable domain is NAGVMQNPRHLVRRRGQEARLRCSPMKGHSHVYWYRQLPEEGLKFMVYLQKENIIDESGMPKERFSAEFPKEGPSILRIQQVVRGDSAAYFCASSPPGRQTEQYFGPGTRLTVT.

The chain employs TRBV11-2 and TRBJ2-1; TRBD2 might be the D (6 bases). V was cut by 6 bases and J by 9 bases, with 18 bases left in between. The CDR3 totals 14 residues. Germline lookup yields CDR1 SGHAT and CDR2 FQNNGV. The CDR3 reads CASRRPGGRSEQFF. CDR3 coding DNA: TGTGCCAGCAGACGGCCCGGGGGTCGGAGTGAGCAGTTCTTC. The full variable domain, in which reference TRBV11-2 and TRBJ2-1 provide the parts outside the CDR3, is EAGVAQSPRYKIIEKRQSVAFWCNPISGHATLYWYQQILGQGPKLLIQFQNNGVVDDSQLPKDRFSAERLKGVDSTLKIQPAKLEDSAVYLCASRRPGGRSEQFFGPGTRLTVL.

This rearrangement joins TRBV9 to TRBJ2-7; TRBD1 matches at 7 bases. V lost 4 bases to trimming and J lost 0 bases; unmatched junction nucleotides: 7. Germline V CDR1 and CDR2: SGDLS, YYNGEE. CDR3 length equals 15 residues. The CDR3 protein is CASSPGQVRSYEQYF. CDR3 coding DNA: TGTGCCAGCAGCCCTGGACAGGTTCGCTCCTACGAGCAGTACTTC.

This clone was found once. The CDR3 nucleotides are TGTGCCAGCAGCTTACAACCGGGGGTCATCTTCAATGAGCAGTTCTTC. This codes for CASSLQPGVIFNEQFF. The chain combines TRBV5-8 with TRBJ2-1; a weak D match, TRBD2 (6 bases). The ends were cut back, 2 bases at V and 6 bases at J, with 18 bases in the middle. Germline V gene sequence: CDR1 SGHTS, CDR2 YDEGEE. The CDR3 spans 16 residues. Filled out from reference TRBV5-8 and TRBJ2-1, the complete variable domain reads EAGVTQSPTHLIKTRGQQATLRCSPISGHTSVYWYQQALGLGLQFLLWYDEGEERNRGNFPPRFSGRQFPNYSSELNVNALELEDSALYLCASSLQPGVIFNEQFFGPGTRLTVL.

This rearrangement joins TRBV6-5 to TRBJ1-3; tentative D call: TRBD1 (6 bases). V lost 6 bases, J lost 1 base, and 13 bases lay in between. Germline V lookup: CDR1 MNHEY, CDR2 SVGAGI. CDR3 size: 15 residues. In nucleotides, the CDR3 is TGTGCCAGCAGGCGAACAGGGCTTTCTGGAAACACCATATATTTT. It is translated as CASRRTGLSGNTIYF.

The genes are TRBV29-1 and TRBJ2-7; maybe TRBD1 (6 bases). Trimming stripped 6 bases from V and 6 bases from J, with 15 bases between. This CDR3 has 12 residues. The V gene's germline CDR1 is SQVTM and CDR2 ANQGSEA. The CDR3: CSVKVRGSEQYF. The CDR3 region has the DNA TGCAGCGTGAAAGTTAGGGGGAGCGAGCAGTACTTC.

The CDR3 sequence: CSVDQGLETQYF. The CDR3 DNA sequence: TGCAGCGTTGATCAGGGGTTGGAGACCCAGTACTTC. The genes are TRBV29-1 and TRBJ2-5; tentative D call: TRBD1 (6 bases). CDR1 is SQVTM and CDR2 is ANQGSEA in the germline V gene. Trimming left V 3 bases short and J 5 bases short, with 10 bases between. This CDR3 is built from 12 residues. The variable domain in full, with the rest retrieved from reference TRBV29-1 and TRBJ2-5, is SAVISQKPSRDICQRGTSLTIQCQVDSQVTMMFWYRQQPGQSLTLIATANQGSEATYESGFVIDKFPISRPNLTFSTLTVSNMSPEDSSIYLCSVDQGLETQYFGPGTRLLVL.

This chain links TRBV28 with TRBJ2-7; maybe TRBD2 (5 bases). The CDR3 is 15 amino acids. Trimming pared 5 bases from V and 4 bases from J, leaving 18 bases between. Germline CDR1 MDHEN, CDR2 SYDVKM. For the CDR3, the DNA is TGTGCCAGCAGTCCCCTCTCGCGGACGGGATACGAGCAGTACTTC. Protein product: CASSPLSRTGYEQYF.

The table lists this clone with a count of one. The V gene is TRBV5-4, the J gene TRBJ1-1; no reliable D call. Germline CDR1 SGHNT, CDR2 YYREEE (reference sequence). V lost 2 bases and J lost 1, with 12 bases in between. CDR3 length: 15 amino acids. The CDR3 loop is CASSLIPEGNTEAFF. The CDR3 DNA reads TGTGCCAGCAGCTTAATTCCCGAGGGGAACACTGAAGCTTTCTTT.

This chain joins TRBV4-3 and TRBJ2-7, with D hard to call. The CDR3 totals 15 residues. The V gene's germline CDR1 is LGHNA and CDR2 YSLEER. V dropped 2 bases and J dropped 3 bases, with 14 bases sitting between them. CDR3 loop: CASSQLHLVGYEQYF. The CDR3 region has the DNA TGCGCCAGCAGCCAACTACACCTAGTTGGCTACGAGCAGTACTTC.

The V gene is TRBV9, the J gene TRBJ1-2, with D possibly matching TRBD1 (6 bases). The CDR3 is 15 residues long. The ends were cut back, 4 bases at V and 4 bases at J, with 17 bases in the middle. Germline lookup yields CDR1 SGDLS and CDR2 YYNGEE. The CDR3 sequence is CASSPSPQGIYGYTF. The CDR3 region has the DNA TGTGCCAGCAGCCCCAGCCCCCAGGGGATCTATGGCTACACCTTC.

This clone was seen a single time. This chain connects TRBV6-1 to TRBJ2-3, with 9 nucleotides matching TRBD1. Germline V gives CDR1 MNHNS, CDR2 SASEGT. The CDR3 runs 15 residues. With 4 bases clipped from V and 2 bases from J, the junction kept 4 bases outside the gene matches. The CDR3 sequence: CASSVNRGHTDTQYF. The CDR3 DNA reads as TGTGCCAGCAGTGTCAACAGGGGGCACACAGATACGCAGTATTTT.

This chain joins TRBV4-2 and TRBJ2-2; D remains unclear. CDR3 length: 13 residues. The V end was cut by 5 bases, the J end by 5 bases, with 9 bases between. The germline gives CDR1 LGHNA, CDR2 YNFKEQ. CDR3: CASSKSSTGELFF. CDR3 DNA sequence: TGTGCCAGCAGCAAGAGCTCTACCGGGGAGCTGTTTTTT.

The CDR3 reads CAMGTDLYNEQFF. As DNA, the CDR3 is TGTGCCATGGGGACAGACTTATACAATGAGCAGTTCTTC. This chain links TRBV10-3 with TRBJ2-1, with 7 positions matching TRBD1. Germline CDR1 ENHRY, CDR2 SYGVKD. V trimming: 9 bases; J trimming: 4 bases; junction bases outside the gene matches: 6. There are 13 residues in the CDR3.

The chain links TRBV5-4 to TRBJ2-3; no definite D call. V lost 2 bases to trimming and J lost 0 bases, with 13 bases between them. Germline V gene lookup returns CDR1 SGHNT and CDR2 YYREEE (reference sequence). The CDR3 spans 16 residues. In DNA form, the CDR3 reads TGTGCCAGCAGCTTTCGTAAGCTAGAGAGCACAGATACGCAGTATTTT. This codes for CASSFRKLESTDTQYF.

V and J are TRBV4-2 and TRBJ2-2; D uncertain. The CDR3 is 14 amino acids. Germline loops: CDR1 LGHNA, CDR2 YNFKEQ. The ends were cut back, 0 bases at V and 6 bases at J, with 8 bases in the middle. CDR3: CASSQDRSPGELFF. The DNA for the CDR3 is TGTGCCAGCAGCCAAGATAGAAGTCCCGGGGAGCTGTTTTTT.

The rearrangement links TRBV2 to TRBJ2-5, with 12 positions matching TRBD2. The CDR3 covers 16 residues. Germline V gives CDR1 SNHLY, CDR2 FYNNEI. After removal of 4 bases from V and 5 bases from J, the junction contained 8 bases not matched to a gene. The CDR3 reads CASSVASGRAGETQYF. The CDR3 DNA sequence: TGTGCCAGCAGTGTTGCTAGCGGGAGGGCCGGGGAGACCCAGTACTTC.